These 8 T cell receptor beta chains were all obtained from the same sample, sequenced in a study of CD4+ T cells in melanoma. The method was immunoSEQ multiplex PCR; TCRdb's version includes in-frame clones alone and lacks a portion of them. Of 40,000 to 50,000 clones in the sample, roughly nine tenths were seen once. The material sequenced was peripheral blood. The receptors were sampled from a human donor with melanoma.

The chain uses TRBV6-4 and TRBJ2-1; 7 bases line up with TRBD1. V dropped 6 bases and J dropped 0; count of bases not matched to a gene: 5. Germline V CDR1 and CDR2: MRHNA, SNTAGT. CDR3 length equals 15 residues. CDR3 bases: TGTGCCAGCAGAAGGGACAGCTTCTCCTACAATGAGCAGTTCTTC. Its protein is CASRRDSFSYNEQFF.

CDR3 loop: CASSPNARTYNEQFF. The CDR3 DNA follows: TGTGCCAGCTCACCAAACGCTAGGACTTACAATGAGCAGTTCTTC. This chain connects TRBV18 to TRBJ2-1; D might be TRBD2 (5 bases). With 2 bases removed from V and 4 bases from J, the gap between germline ends came to 12 bases. Germline V gene data show CDR1 as KGHSH and CDR2 as LQKENI. The CDR3 sequence is 15 residues long. The entire variable domain, with the rest obtained from reference TRBV18 and TRBJ2-1, is as follows: NAGVMQNPRHLVRRRGQEARLRCSPMKGHSHVYWYRQLPEEGLKFMVYLQKENIIDESGMPKERFSAEFPKEGPSILRIQQVVRGDSAAYFCASSPNARTYNEQFFGPGTRLTVL.

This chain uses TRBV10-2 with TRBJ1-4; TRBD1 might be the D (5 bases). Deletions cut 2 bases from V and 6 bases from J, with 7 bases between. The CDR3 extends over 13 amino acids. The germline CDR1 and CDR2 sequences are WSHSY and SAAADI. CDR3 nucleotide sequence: TGCGCCAGCAGTGAGCAGGGAGATGAAAAACTGTTTTTT. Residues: CASSEQGDEKLFF.

Here the CDR3 DNA reads TGTGCCAGCACCAAGGGGGGGGGAGGTGAAAAACTGTTTTTT. Translation: CASTKGGGGEKLFF. V is TRBV9 and J is TRBJ1-4; perhaps TRBD1 as D (6 bases). V was pared by 6 bases and J by 7 bases, with 16 bases between. The CDR3 consists of 14 residues. Germline V gene lookup returns CDR1 SGDLS and CDR2 YYNGEE.

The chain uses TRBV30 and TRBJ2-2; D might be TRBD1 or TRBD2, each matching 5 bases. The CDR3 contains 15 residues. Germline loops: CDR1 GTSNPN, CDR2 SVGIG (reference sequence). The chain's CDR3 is CVAREGRKNTGELFF. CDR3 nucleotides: TGTGTGGCTCGAGAGGGGCGGAAGAACACCGGGGAGCTGTTTTTT.

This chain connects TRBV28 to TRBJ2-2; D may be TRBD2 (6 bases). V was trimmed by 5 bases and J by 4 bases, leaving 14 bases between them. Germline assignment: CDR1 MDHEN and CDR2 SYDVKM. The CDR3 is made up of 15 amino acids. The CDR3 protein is CASSPHGGGTGELFF. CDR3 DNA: TGTGCCAGCAGTCCCCACGGGGGAGGCACCGGGGAGCTGTTTTTT.

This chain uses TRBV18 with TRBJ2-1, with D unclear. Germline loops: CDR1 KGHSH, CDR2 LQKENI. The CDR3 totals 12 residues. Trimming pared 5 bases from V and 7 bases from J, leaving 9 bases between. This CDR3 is CASSKELNEQFF. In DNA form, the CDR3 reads TGTGCCAGCTCAAAAGAGTTGAATGAGCAGTTCTTC.

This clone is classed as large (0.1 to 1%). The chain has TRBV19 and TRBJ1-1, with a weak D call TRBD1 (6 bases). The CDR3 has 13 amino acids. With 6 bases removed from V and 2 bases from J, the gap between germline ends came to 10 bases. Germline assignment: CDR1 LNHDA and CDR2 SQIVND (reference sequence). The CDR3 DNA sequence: TGTGCCAGTAGCCAGGGGATTAACACTGAAGCTTTCTTT. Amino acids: CASSQGINTEAFF.